The subject of this entry is one T cell receptor beta chain. The antigen this receptor binds is unknown. Per-base qualities were not stored, and no clone one base away is much larger. This sample is drawn from a study of persistence of HIV-infected CD4 T cells (dated by TCRdb to about 2020). For the wider study: The median time participants had been on suppressive ART was about eight years. Proviral sequencing was used to assess clonality among infected cells, whereas TCRbeta sequencing gauged the clonality of all cells within each sorted population. Anti-CD3/anti-CD28 stimulation activated a higher proportion of cells, with a lower memory fraction, than antigen stimulation. Apart from two participants who underwent leukapheresis at a single time point, peripheral blood samples of up to about 180 mL were collected from participants at multiple time points. In the cross-participant TCR cluster analysis, fewer than 10 participants were included for CMV and over five participants were included for Gag. The study isolated CMV- and HIV-1 Gag-responding CD4+ T cells from ART-treated individuals to examine antigen-driven clonal expansion of HIV-1-infected cells. Study-wide conclusions, independent of this receptor: Within the same sorted populations, how oligoclonal the TCRs were correlated with how oligoclonal the proviruses were. Only a small number of individuals took part in the study, and only a limited range of antigens was tested. Because the TCR analyses were done in bulk, restricting them to just the rare CMV-responding cells that actually carried HIV-1 proviruses was not possible. Significantly lower TCRbeta richness was observed in CMV- and Gag-responding cells than in anti-CD3/anti-CD28-responding cells, and higher oligoclonality was observed in CMV-responding cells than in CD3/CD28-stimulated and Gag-responding cells. Antigen-responding cells were enriched for expanded CDR3beta sequences that were degenerate, which suggests that CD4+ responses to CMV and Gag underwent convergent selection.

The immunoSEQ hsTCRB assay version 4, run in survey mode, was used to sequence TCRbeta repertoires from genomic DNA. Genomic DNA was diluted to about 10 ng/uL, using up to about 1 ug per sample for TCRbeta sequencing. Per the authors' processing: Analysis of the TCRbeta data was done in ImmunoSeq Analyzer 3.0, and diversity was computed on productive nucleotide rearrangements. Using the Immunarch R package, lower-bound TCR diversity was estimated with the improved Chao index and clonality was estimated with the Gini coefficient. When different nucleotide rearrangements encoded the same CDR3beta amino acid sequence, each rearrangement was treated as a distinct clonotype. TCRbeta sequences significantly enriched in antigen-responding cells relative to anti-CD3/anti-CD28-activated cells were identified by differential abundance analysis. Using predicted peptide-MHC specificity as the basis, GLIPH2 grouped TCRs into clusters, both for each participant individually and for the merged data sets that combined participants. TCRdb's version of the immuneACCESS table is confined to in-frame rearrangements and falls short of the full clone set. An unresolved V gene accounts for under half of the shortfall where checked; the remainder is of unknown origin. D and trimming come from the DNA, and the V and J calls and clone size come from that table. The sample table records 30,000 to 45,000 clones; around 90% of these occur just once. Clones ranked in the top ten supply under 1.5% of the sample.

Ends trimmed: V by 1 base, J by 7 bases; bases unmatched to a gene: 7. The CDR3, from cysteine to phenylalanine, totals 16 residues. Kept here is only the CDR3 DNA, which spans 48 bases and is read in frame from base 1. CDR1 and CDR2, per the germline V gene, are LGHNA and YSLEER. The meaning of the sample's treatment or condition label: suppressive antiretroviral therapy. As a nonspecific positive control representing the CD4+ T cell repertoire, cells were stimulated with anti-CD3/anti-CD28 magnetic beads. Responding CD4+ T cells were sorted on the basis of upregulation of both CD40 ligand and CD69. Participants were HIV-1-infected adults who started suppressive ART during chronic infection. Plasma HIV-1 RNA had been undetectable (below 50 copies/mL) in participants for at least 4 years. To be included, a participant needed positive CMV serology and a CD4+ T cell count above 400 cells/uL. Before stimulation, PBMCs were isolated using density centrifugation and depleted of CD8+ T cells. Stimulation of CD8-depleted PBMCs was carried out for about 20 hours with anti-CD28/CD49d costimulation, CD40-blocking antibody and enfuvirtide, to prevent new infections. Cell sorting was performed on a Beckman Coulter MoFlo Legacy or XDP sorter, and dead cells were excluded with propidium iodide. Genomic DNA was extracted using the QIAamp DNA Mini Kit for samples with more than one million cells and using the Quick-DNA Microprep Kit for all other samples.

The receptor chain draws on TRBV4-3 and TRBJ2-3; 11 central nucleotides agree with TRBD2. This clonotype originated in an adult man with HIV who was CMV-seropositive. The sample here was CD4+ T cells sorted from PBMCs after roughly 18-hour stimulation, taken from a patient who received antiretroviral therapy. Reading the label with the study, this specimen's cell subset or site is: CD40L+CD69+ CD4 T cells responding to anti-CD3/anti-CD28 beads, representing the overall repertoire. The CDR3 has the sequence CASSQGGTSGTNTQYF. The nucleotides are TGCGCCAGCAGCCAAGGTGGGACTAGCGGTACCAATACGCAGTATTTT.